The source of this T cell receptor beta chain is a study of blood T cell repertoires in COVID-19. Overall study: Some COVID-19 samples were acute and others convalescent; all came from the United States, Italy and Spain. Nucleic acid was either cDNA or gDNA, and it came from T cells, B-cell-depleted T cells, or PBMCs.

Authors' processing steps: How many nucleated cells were present was estimated from reference gene primer amplification. Only in-frame clones appear in the TCRdb table, and some are missing; sequencing was by immunoSEQ multiplex PCR. V, J and clone size reflect that table, while D and trimming were determined from the DNA. The profile shows 150,000 to 200,000 clones, approximately 83% of them singletons. With 6 bases clipped from V and 7 bases from J, the junction kept 4 bases outside the gene matches. CDR1 is MNHEY, CDR2 SMNVEV, per germline (reference sequence). This CDR3 is built from 13 residues.

Input material: peripheral blood. The genes are TRBV27 and TRBJ1-2, with TRBD1 identical over 11 bases. The sequence was collected from a human donor with active or convalescent COVID-19. The donor label of this sample is uncertain. The CDR3, as DNA: TGTGCCAGCAGCCCTGGGACAGGGGGTGGCTACACCTTC. Translating gives CASSPGTGGGYTF.